This TCR beta chain was captured by sequencing in a study of T cells in Graves' hyperthyroidism and ophthalmopathy. The overall study: The initial diagnosis was the point when peripheral blood was collected, ahead of any treatment.

Using RNA transcripts as the source, TCR beta CDR3 regions were amplified. HTBI primers were used for first-round RT-PCR of the TCR CDR3. TCRdb reprocessed the multiplex PCR reads via MiXCR and lists one record per CDR3 protein. Seen here are 350,000 or so distinct CDR3 sequences, around 18% observed once, and the top ten hold about 16%. The table lists this clonotype with many counts. Its antigen is as yet unknown. Diagnoses were made from clinical symptoms, serum measures (thyroxine and TRAb), thyroid ultrasound and orbital computed tomography. Findings and limits, study-wide: Median prediction lead before ophthalmopathy onset was 5 to 7 months with the model. Most thyroid clonotypes that were expanded above 0.001 also turned up in blood.

The source material was blood. This TCR was recovered from a middle-aged woman with Graves' ophthalmopathy.

The CDR3 coding sequence is TGCAGTGCTAGTCCCCCCCTGAGGATAGAGACCCAGTACTTC. It yields the protein CSASPPLRIETQYF. The chain couples TRBV20-1 to TRBJ2-5; D ambiguous. Germline V gene lookup returns CDR1 DFQATT and CDR2 SNEGSKA (reference sequence). This CDR3 comprises 14 residues. Trimming stripped 3 bases from V and 4 bases from J, with 15 bases between.